This T cell receptor (beta chain) derives from a study of T-cell reconstitution after alpha-beta-depleted transplantation in children. This sample's TCRbeta library carried unique molecular identifier barcodes. TCRdb used MiXCR to reprocess the PCR reads, holding one entry per CDR3 protein. Of around 250,000 distinct CDR3 sequences listed, roughly 7.7% are singletons. CDR3 length equals 13 residues. CDR1 and CDR2 (germline): MNHNS, SASEGT. The V end lost 7 bases, the J end lost 10 bases, and 19 bases lay between the germline ends. With regard to this clonotype: Its antigen is undetermined.

Study conclusions and caveats: As was reported, about two months after transplant, alpha-beta T cells came from several hundred expanded graft clones. The main origin of T-cell counts and diversity one year after transplant was newly produced T cells. The high TCRbeta diversity at day 60 in some patients came from surviving recipient T cells and thymic progenitors.

The sequenced sample was PBMCs, mostly from graft donor cells, obtained 180 days after TCRalphabeta/CD19-depleted stem cell transplant. V gene TRBV6-1 combines with J gene TRBJ2-5; tentatively, D is TRBD1 (6 bases). The sequence was obtained from a male patient between 10 and 17 years old who had a stem cell transplant for acute lymphoblastic leukemia, so the T cells may come from the graft donor. CDR3 in amino acids: CASTEDRNRNQYF. The DNA for the CDR3 is TGTGCCAGCACCGAAGACAGGAATAGGAACCAGTACTTC.